A selection of T cell receptor beta chains follows, all from one sample in a study of cytomegalovirus exposure and HLA in healthy donors. Clones were sequenced by immunoSEQ multiplex PCR, and TCRdb holds only the in-frame ones, with some missing. The repertoire includes about 200,000 clones, roughly 85% of them detected once, and 1.8% sits in the top ten. Source material: PBMCs. These TCRs come from a male donor in good health and CMV-seronegative. Both conserved end residues are part of each CDR3. Fields, in order: CDR3 DNA, CDR3 protein, CDR3 length, D gene, V gene, clone size, J gene. A D gene is named only where the DNA matches it firmly. Part of the rows lack a size; the others show once, few, many or a class for expanded clones.

TGTGCCATCAGTGAGGGACTAGACTCCTACGAGCAGTACTTC	CAISEGLDSYEQYF	14	TRBD2	TRBV10-3	few	TRBJ2-7
TGTGCCAGCAGCGGGGCCGGGACTAGCGGGGATTACAATGAGCAGTTCTTC	CASSGAGTSGDYNEQFF	17	TRBD2	TRBV9	-	TRBJ2-1
TGCGCCAGCAGCTTAACAGGGGGCGAGACCCAGTACTTC	CASSLTGGETQYF	13	TRBD1	TRBV5-1	-	TRBJ2-5
TGCAGCGTTGACGGACAGGCGGGGGGAAACACCATATATTTT	CSVDGQAGGNTIYF	14	TRBD1	TRBV29-1	-	TRBJ1-3
TGCGCCAGCAGCTTGACGGGGATCGAAAAACTGTTTTTT	CASSLTGIEKLFF	13	-	TRBV5-1	-	TRBJ1-4
TGTGCCAGCAGCTTAGGACTAGCGGGAGCCTACGAGCAGTACTTC	CASSLGLAGAYEQYF	15	TRBD2	TRBV13	-	TRBJ2-7
TGTGCCAGCAGTTTATCGGGGGCTTACGAGCAGTACTTC	CASSLSGAYEQYF	13	-	TRBV27	few	TRBJ2-7
TGTGCCAGCGGGGGAGACAGGGACTATGGCTACACCTTC	CASGGDRDYGYTF	13	TRBD1	TRBV6-1	few	TRBJ1-2
TGCGCCAGCAGCTTCTTCGGGACACCCCAATACGAGCAGTACTTC	CASSFFGTPQYEQYF	15	-	TRBV5-1	-	TRBJ2-7
TGCAGCGGCCTAGGGAGCCCTAAAGAGACCCAGTACTTC	CSGLGSPKETQYF	13	-	TRBV29-1	-	TRBJ2-5